This TCR beta chain was sequenced in a study of cytomegalovirus exposure and HLA in healthy donors. Study conclusions and caveats: Generally TCR sequences proved uncommon, though certain public TCRs appeared in numerous donors. The classifier reportedly diagnosed cytomegalovirus status with high specificity and sensitivity.

Profiling relied on immunoSEQ multiplex PCR, and the TCRdb table lists in-frame clones only, not all of them. Counted here are more than 50,000 clones, over 90% occurring once; the ten biggest clones make up under 3%. V was clipped by 4 bases and J by 0 bases; unmatched bases: 8. The CDR3 is 18 amino acids. CDR1 SGHDT and CDR2 YYEEEE come from the germline V gene. This clone came up once. What it recognizes is unknown. The V gene is TRBV5-6, the J gene TRBJ2-6; 9 bases line up with TRBD2. This TCR was sampled from a man aged 18-30 years in good health and CMV-seronegative. Sequencing was carried out using PBMCs. This CDR3 reads CASSLRTSARSGANVLTF. The CDR3 coding sequence is TGTGCCAGCAGCCTTAGGACTAGCGCCCGCTCTGGGGCCAACGTCCTGACTTTC.